The TCR beta chain described here comes from a study of blood T cell repertoires in COVID-19. Study at large: Whether acute or convalescent, the COVID-19 samples came from the United States, Italy and Spain. T cells, B-cell-depleted T cells, or PBMCs supplied cDNA or gDNA.

The V segment lost 5 bases and the J segment 5 bases; nucleotides outside the gene matches: 3. CDR3 length equals 14 residues. Looked up from germline, CDR1 is SEHNR and CDR2 is FQNEAQ (reference sequence). Adults between about 18 and 89 years of age took part from 24 US areas. Participant-given clinical history determined each cohort assignment. This clone appeared a single time. This table comes from immunoSEQ multiplex PCR, and its TCRdb copy is limited to in-frame clones, with some not included. The sample has some 320,000 clones, 85% seen once; the top ten hold approximately 1.9%. This clonotype was sampled from a woman in her 30s who had been exposed to COVID-19. Material: PBMCs or T cells enriched from blood (not recorded which). This chain uses TRBV7-9 with TRBJ1-4; 9 bases agree with TRBD1. Here the CDR3 reads CASSGTGRNEKLFF. In DNA form, the CDR3 reads TGTGCCAGCAGCGGGACAGGGAGAAATGAAAAACTGTTTTTT. Looking up the rest from reference TRBV7-9 and TRBJ1-4 gives the full variable domain: DTGVSQNPRHKITKRGQNVTFRCDPISEHNRLYWYRQTLGQGPEFLTYFQNEAQLEKSRLLSDRFSAERPKGSFSTLEIQRTEQGDSAMYLCASSGTGRNEKLFFGSGTQLSVL.